This TCR beta chain was profiled in a study of cytomegalovirus exposure and HLA in healthy donors. The CDR3 is 13 residues long. The J segment lost 8 bases and the V segment lost 4 bases, leaving 7 bases of the junction unmatched. The germline CDR1 and CDR2 sequences are SGHRS and YFSETQ. Overall study results and limits: Listed as cytomegalovirus-associated were 150 to 200 TCR beta chains.

Comments on this clone: The antigen is unknown.

Amplification used 60 Vbeta primers and 13 Jbeta primers. Sequenced by immunoSEQ multiplex PCR; TCRdb stores in-frame clones only, minus some. Of about 70,000 clones in the sample, about 74% are singletons; the top ten hold 8.5% to 14%. The TCR comes from a woman aged 60-75 years in good health and CMV-seropositive. The specimen sequenced was PBMCs. V and J are TRBV5-1 and TRBJ1-2; 8 bases are a match to TRBD1. The CDR3 here is CASSEPGQVGYTF. In DNA form, the CDR3 reads TGCGCCAGCAGCGAACCGGGACAGGTCGGCTACACCTTC.